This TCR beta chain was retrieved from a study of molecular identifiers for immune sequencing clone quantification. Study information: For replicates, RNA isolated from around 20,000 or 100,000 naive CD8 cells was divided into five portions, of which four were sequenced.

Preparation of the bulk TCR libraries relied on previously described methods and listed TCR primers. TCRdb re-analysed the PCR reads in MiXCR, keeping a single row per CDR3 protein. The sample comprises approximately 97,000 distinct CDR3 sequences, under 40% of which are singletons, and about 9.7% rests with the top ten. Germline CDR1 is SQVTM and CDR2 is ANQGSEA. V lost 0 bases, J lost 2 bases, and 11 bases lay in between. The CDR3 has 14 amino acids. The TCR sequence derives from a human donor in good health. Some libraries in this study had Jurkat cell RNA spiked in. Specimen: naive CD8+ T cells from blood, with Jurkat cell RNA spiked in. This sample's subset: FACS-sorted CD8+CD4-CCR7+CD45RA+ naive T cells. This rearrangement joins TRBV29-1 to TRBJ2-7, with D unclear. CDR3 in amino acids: CSVEDLAEPYEQYF. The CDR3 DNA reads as TGCAGCGTTGAAGATCTGGCAGAGCCCTACGAGCAGTACTTC.